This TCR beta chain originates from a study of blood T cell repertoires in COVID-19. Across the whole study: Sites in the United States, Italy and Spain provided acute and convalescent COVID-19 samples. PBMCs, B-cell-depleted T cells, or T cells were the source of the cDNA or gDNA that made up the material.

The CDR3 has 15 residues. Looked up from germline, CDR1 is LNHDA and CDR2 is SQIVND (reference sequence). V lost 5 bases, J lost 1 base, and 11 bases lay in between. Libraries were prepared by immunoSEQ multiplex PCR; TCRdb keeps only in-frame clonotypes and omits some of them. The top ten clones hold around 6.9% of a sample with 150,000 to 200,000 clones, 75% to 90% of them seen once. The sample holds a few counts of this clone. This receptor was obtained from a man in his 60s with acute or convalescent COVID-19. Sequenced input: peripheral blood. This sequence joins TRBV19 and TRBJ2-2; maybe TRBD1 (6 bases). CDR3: CASSYRAGNTGELFF. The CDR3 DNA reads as TGTGCCAGTAGTTACAGGGCCGGGAACACCGGGGAGCTGTTTTTT.